The next 25 T cell receptor beta chains were all read from a single sample in a study of T-cell reconstitution after alpha-beta-depleted transplantation in children. TCRbeta library preparation incorporated unique molecular identifiers. Each CDR3 protein is one row after TCRdb ran MiXCR on the PCR reads. The repertoire holds some 150,000 distinct CDR3 sequences, with 8.5% to 10% as singletons. This sample comprised PBMCs, mostly from graft donor cells, obtained 180 days after TCRalphabeta/CD19-depleted stem cell transplant. Receptors were obtained from a female patient younger than 10 who had a stem cell transplant for congenital amegakaryocytic thrombocytopenia, so the T cells may come from the graft donor.

This clonotype was recorded at least ten times. The V call is TRBV16, the J call TRBJ2-7; D is unresolved. The CDR3 has 13 residues. CDR1 KGHSY and CDR2 FQNENV come from the germline V gene. Trimming cost V 3 bases and J 1 base, with 7 bases left between them. The CDR3 spells CASSHTVSYEQYF. The CDR3 nucleotides are TGTGCCAGCAGCCACACAGTTTCCTACGAGCAGTACTTC.

This clonotype was picked up many times. The chain carries TRBV12-3 or TRBV12-4 and TRBJ2-2; D uncertain. Trimming left V 4 bases short and J 3 bases short, with 6 bases between. CDR3 size: 13 residues. The CDR3 DNA is TGTGCCAGCAGTTACAGCTACACCGGGGAGCTGTTTTTT. Its protein product is CASSYSYTGELFF.

As regards this clonotype: This clone may be a read error of a much larger clone one base away. The chain uses TRBV20-1 and TRBJ2-1; 13 bases are shared with TRBD2. CDR1 and CDR2 from the germline V gene are DFQATT and SNEGSKA (reference sequence). The CDR3 totals 15 residues. CDR3 nucleotide sequence: TGCGGTGCTAGAGATGGGACTAGCGGGAAGGATGAGCAGTTCTTC. This gives the protein CGARDGTSGKDEQFF.

This clonotype was counted a few times. This chain uses TRBV3-1 with TRBJ2-7; 14 positions match TRBD2. CDR1 is LGHDT, CDR2 YNNKEL, per germline (reference sequence). V was pared by 11 bases and J by 6 bases, with 12 bases of the junction left unmatched. This CDR3 has 15 amino acids. The CDR3 sequence is CACCQTSGRAREQYF. In DNA, the CDR3 is TGTGCCTGCTGCCAGACTAGCGGGAGGGCACGCGAGCAGTACTTC.

This clonotype has a count of ten or more. The V gene is TRBV2, the J gene TRBJ2-5, with a tentative D call TRBD2 (6 bases). The CDR3 covers 13 residues. Germline lookup yields CDR1 SNHLY and CDR2 FYNNEI. V was clipped by 7 bases and J by 5 bases, with 14 bases between them. This chain's CDR3 is CASNLGGEETQYF. Here the CDR3 DNA reads TGTGCCAGCAATTTGGGGGGTGAGGAGACCCAGTACTTC.

This clonotype was counted ten times or more. The chain employs TRBV18 and TRBJ2-7, with D possibly matching TRBD2 (5 bases). Germline loops: CDR1 KGHSH, CDR2 LQKENI. The CDR3 spans 13 residues. V was pared by 5 bases and J by 6 bases, with 14 bases between. Here the CDR3 reads CASSREFGSEQYF. CDR3 bases: TGTGCCAGCTCAAGGGAGTTCGGTAGCGAGCAGTACTTC. Full variable domain (remainder filled in from reference TRBV18 and TRBJ2-7): NAGVMQNPRHLVRRRGQEARLRCSPMKGHSHVYWYRQLPEEGLKFMVYLQKENIIDESGMPKERFSAEFPKEGPSILRIQQVVRGDSAAYFCASSREFGSEQYFGPGTRLTVT.

This clonotype appeared many times. The chain employs TRBV7-9 and TRBJ2-7; D ambiguous. Trimming took 1 base from V and 5 from J, leaving 3 bases between them. The CDR3 length is 11 residues. The germline V gene encodes CDR1 SEHNR and CDR2 FQNEAQ (reference sequence). CDR3 amino acids: CASSLDHEQYF. The DNA of the CDR3 is TGTGCCAGCAGCTTAGATCACGAGCAGTACTTC.

This clonotype was seen a handful of times. This sequence joins TRBV7-9 and TRBJ2-3; D ambiguous. This CDR3 region has 15 residues. V lost 5 bases to trimming and J lost 3 bases, with 15 bases between them. CDR1 is SEHNR, CDR2 FQNEAQ, per germline (reference sequence). In nucleotides, the CDR3 is TGTGCCAGCAGCCTGACCTCCTATGGGACAGATACGCAGTATTTT. It is translated as CASSLTSYGTDTQYF.

This clonotype was seen ten or more times. V usage is TRBV5-1 and J usage is TRBJ1-6; the match to TRBD1 covers 11 bases. Trimming took 3 bases from V and 7 from J; bases not matched to a gene: 0. The CDR3 runs to 14 residues. The germline CDR1 and CDR2 sequences are SGHRS and YFSETQ. The DNA for the CDR3 is TGCGCCAGCAGCTGGGACAGGGGGAATTCACCCCTCCACTTT. Its protein product is CASSWDRGNSPLHF.

This clonotype has a handful of counts. The chain combines TRBV6-1 with TRBJ1-2, with TRBD1 as a possible D gene (5 bases). Trimming left V 3 bases short and J 1 base short, with 9 bases between. Looked up from germline, CDR1 is MNHNS and CDR2 is SASEGT. The CDR3 has 14 residues. In nucleotides, the CDR3 is TGTGCCAGCAGTGATGTGGGGCTTAACTATGGCTACACCTTC. This encodes CASSDVGLNYGYTF.

Concerning this clonotype itself: This may come from a read error, since a much larger clone is one base off. This chain joins TRBV6-5 and TRBJ2-5; D is unclear. CDR1 is MNHEY, CDR2 SVGAGI, per germline. This CDR3 has 15 residues. CDR3 region: CASSYYQHHHETQYF. DNA for the CDR3: TGTGCCAGCAGTTACTATCAGCACCACCACGAGACCCAGTACTTC.

The rearrangement links TRBV19 to TRBJ1-5; 7 bases are a match to TRBD1. The germline V gene has CDR1 LNHDA and CDR2 SQIVND (reference sequence). The CDR3 length is 15 residues. V lost 5 bases and J lost 3; bases outside the gene matches: 7. The CDR3 sequence: CASSAQGGTNQPQHF. The DNA for the CDR3 is TGTGCCAGTAGTGCCCAGGGGGGGACCAATCAGCCCCAGCATTTT.

This clonotype was recorded at least ten times. V usage is TRBV18 and J usage is TRBJ2-5; 13 nucleotides agree with TRBD2. This CDR3 is 16 amino acids long. Germline lookup yields CDR1 KGHSH and CDR2 LQKENI. With V trimmed by 0 bases and J by 2 bases, 0 bases remained unmatched. CDR3 region: CASSPPGLAGQETQYF. The CDR3 nucleotides are TGTGCCAGCTCACCACCGGGACTAGCGGGACAAGAGACCCAGTACTTC.

This clonotype was counted between two and nine times. The rearrangement links TRBV13 to TRBJ1-3; 7 bases are shared with TRBD1. The CDR3 is 17 residues long. The V gene end was trimmed by 5 bases and the J gene end by 9 bases; junction bases not matched to a gene: 19. The germline V gene encodes CDR1 PRHDT and CDR2 FYEKMQ (reference sequence). The CDR3 DNA follows: TGTGCCAGCAGCCGGATCGCTGAGGGGGCTGGCAGGGGCACCATATATTTT. This translates into CASSRIAEGAGRGTIYF.

This clonotype was counted ten times or more. The rearrangement joins TRBV12-3 or TRBV12-4 to TRBJ2-3, with D perhaps TRBD1 (5 bases). CDR3 length: 14 amino acids. V was clipped by 1 base and J by 6 bases, with 11 bases between them. CDR3 in DNA: TGTGCCAGCAGTTTAGTTGTCCACAGGGATACGCAGTATTTT. This codes for CASSLVVHRDTQYF.

The genes are TRBV6-5 and TRBJ2-7; the D gene could be TRBD1 or TRBD2 (5 bases each). There are 15 residues in the CDR3. Trimming took 6 bases from V and 3 from J, leaving 18 bases between them. CDR1 is MNHEY, CDR2 SVGAGI, per germline. The CDR3 DNA reads TGTGCCAGCAGCTTATATCGGGGCAAAGACTACGAGCAGTACTTC. Translation: CASSLYRGKDYEQYF.

This clonotype was seen many times. This chain connects TRBV7-9 to TRBJ1-5; 7 positions match TRBD1. V lost 5 bases, J lost 2 bases, and 6 bases stayed unmatched. The CDR3 sequence is 15 residues long. Germline V gene lookup returns CDR1 SEHNR and CDR2 FQNEAQ (reference sequence). For the CDR3, the DNA is TGTGCCAGCAGCCAGGGGGTAGATGGCAATCAGCCCCAGCATTTT. Translated, it gives CASSQGVDGNQPQHF.

Turning to this clonotype: A much larger clone lies one base from this, so it may be a read error. The chain is built from TRBV20-1 and TRBJ2-7; D may be TRBD1 (6 bases). The CDR3 contains 15 residues. The germline gives CDR1 DFQATT, CDR2 SNEGSKA (reference sequence). The DNA for the CDR3 is TGCAGTGCTAGTGCGTACAGACAGGCCTCCTACGACCAGTACTTC. Amino acids: CSASAYRQASYDQYF.

This clonotype was recorded at least ten times. The chain joins TRBV6-2 or TRBV6-3 to TRBJ2-7; D perhaps matches TRBD1 (6 bases). Looked up from germline, CDR1 is MNHEY and CDR2 is SVGEGT. This CDR3 has 14 residues. V lost 8 bases and J lost 4, with 18 bases in between. Here the CDR3 reads CASGPWDILYEQYF. DNA for the CDR3: TGTGCCAGCGGCCCGTGGGACATTTTATACGAGCAGTACTTC.

This clonotype appeared many times. V gene TRBV29-1 combines with J gene TRBJ2-3; D possibly uses TRBD1 or TRBD2 (5 bases each). The CDR3 covers 13 residues. Trimming took off 7 bases at V and 3 bases at J, with 14 bases between the two ends. Germline V gene lookup returns CDR1 SQVTM and CDR2 ANQGSEA. The CDR3 nucleotides read TGCAGCGGCTATCGGGGCCGGACAGATACGCAGTATTTT. It is translated as CSGYRGRTDTQYF.

This clonotype was seen many times. The V gene is TRBV4-2, the J gene TRBJ1-2; 8 positions agree with TRBD1. The CDR3 sequence is 15 residues long. The V and J ends lost 4 bases and 5 bases, in that order; junction bases with no gene match: 9. Looked up from germline, CDR1 is LGHNA and CDR2 is YNFKEQ. The CDR3 nucleotides are TGTGCCAGCAGCCGAGGACAGGGACCTCTATATGGCTACACCTTC. Its translation: CASSRGQGPLYGYTF.

A word on this clonotype: A much larger clonotype is one base distant, so this may be a read error. The chain links TRBV5-1 to TRBJ1-4; D possibly corresponds to TRBD1 (6 bases). Germline V CDR1 and CDR2: SGHRS, YFSETQ. Trimming removed 0 bases at V and 7 bases at J, with 16 bases between. This CDR3 has 16 amino acids. DNA for the CDR3: TGCGCCAGCAGCTTGGTCCTCCGGACAGTTCGTGAAAAACTGTTTTTT. Its translation: CASSLVLRTVREKLFF.

Ten or more counts support this clonotype. In DNA form, the CDR3 reads TGCAGCGTTCTCAAGGACCTGGGCTACACCTTC. Encoded protein: CSVLKDLGYTF. V and J are TRBV29-1 and TRBJ1-2; D remains unclear. CDR3 size: 11 residues. V was pared by 5 bases and J by 8 bases, with 12 bases between. The germline CDR1 and CDR2 sequences are SQVTM and ANQGSEA.

This clonotype has at least ten counts. The chain uses TRBV12-3 or TRBV12-4 and TRBJ2-2; maybe TRBD2 (6 bases). The CDR3 consists of 15 residues. The V gene lost 5 bases and the J gene lost 5 bases, with 15 bases spanning the gap. The CDR3 coding sequence is TGTGCCAGCAGTCCCCGGGCTAGCGTTACCGGGGAGCTGTTTTTT. As protein: CASSPRASVTGELFF.

This clonotype came up many times. This rearrangement joins TRBV29-1 to TRBJ2-2, with no clear D. The length of the CDR3 is 12 residues. V dropped 3 bases and J dropped 5 bases, with 7 bases sitting between them. Germline lookup yields CDR1 SQVTM and CDR2 ANQGSEA. CDR3 loop: CSVEGTTGELFF. Here the CDR3 DNA reads TGCAGCGTTGAGGGCACGACCGGGGAGCTGTTTTTT.